This T cell receptor beta chain was sequenced during a study of regulatory T cells in long-lasting Graves disease. Regarding time point: newly diagnosed GD, antithyroid drugs for less than 3 months. PBMCs provided the RNA from which the TCR library was made. Germline CDR1 is MDHEN and CDR2 is SYDVKM. This CDR3 is built from 13 residues. V lost 3 bases, J lost 3 bases, and 2 bases stayed unmatched. Relying on iRepertoire HTBI primers and Arm-PCR of CDR3 regions, the team built TCR beta libraries. MiXCR was run by TCRdb on the multiplex PCR reads, yielding one entry per CDR3 protein. The table lists about 520,000 distinct CDR3 sequences, about 12% of them singletons, with about 8.9% in the top ten. These same records also appear under a second study, on T cells in Graves' hyperthyroidism and ophthalmopathy.

Source: peripheral blood mononuclear cells (PBMCs), taken at new diagnosis, from a patient treated with antithyroid drugs. This receptor was obtained from a woman aged 25 to 45 with Graves disease. The chain has TRBV28 and TRBJ2-7, with 7 bases lining up with TRBD1. The CDR3 region has the DNA TGTGCCAGCAGTTTTAGGGGGCACTACGAGCAGTACTTC. The encoded protein is CASSFRGHYEQYF.